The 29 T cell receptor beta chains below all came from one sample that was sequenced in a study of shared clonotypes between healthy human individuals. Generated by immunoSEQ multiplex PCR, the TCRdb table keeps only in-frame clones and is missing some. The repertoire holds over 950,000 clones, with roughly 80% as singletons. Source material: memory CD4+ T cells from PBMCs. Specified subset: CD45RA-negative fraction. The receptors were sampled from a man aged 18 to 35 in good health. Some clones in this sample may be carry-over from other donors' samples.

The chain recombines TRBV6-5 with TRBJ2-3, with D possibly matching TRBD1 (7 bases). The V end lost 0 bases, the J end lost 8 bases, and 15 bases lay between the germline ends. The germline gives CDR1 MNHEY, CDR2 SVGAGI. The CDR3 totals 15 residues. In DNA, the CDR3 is TGTGCCAGCAGTTACTCAAAGGGGGCGGGGTCTACGCAGTATTTT. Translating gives CASSYSKGAGSTQYF.

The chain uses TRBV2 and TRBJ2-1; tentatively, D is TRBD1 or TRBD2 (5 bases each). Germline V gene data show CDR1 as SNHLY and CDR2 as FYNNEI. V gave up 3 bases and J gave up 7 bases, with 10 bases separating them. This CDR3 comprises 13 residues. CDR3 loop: CASSEGRVNEQFF. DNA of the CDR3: TGTGCCAGCAGTGAGGGGCGGGTAAATGAGCAGTTCTTC. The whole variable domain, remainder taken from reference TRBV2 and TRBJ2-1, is EPEVTQTPSHQVTQMGQEVILRCVPISNHLYFYWYRQILGQKVEFLVSFYNNEISEKSEIFDDQFSVERPDGSNFTLKIRSTKLEDSAMYFCASSEGRVNEQFFGPGTRLTVL.

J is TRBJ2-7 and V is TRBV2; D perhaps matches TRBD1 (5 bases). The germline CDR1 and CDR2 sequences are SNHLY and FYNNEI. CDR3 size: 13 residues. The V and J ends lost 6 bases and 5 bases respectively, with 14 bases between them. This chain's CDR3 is CASSFDRYHEQYF. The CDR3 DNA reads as TGTGCCAGCAGCTTTGACAGATACCACGAGCAGTACTTC.

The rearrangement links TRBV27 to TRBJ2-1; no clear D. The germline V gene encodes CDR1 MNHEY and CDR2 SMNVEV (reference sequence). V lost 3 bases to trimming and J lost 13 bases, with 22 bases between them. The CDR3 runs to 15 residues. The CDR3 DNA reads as TGTGCCAGCAGTTTGTCACCCCCGACGCGCCTGGGACAGTTCTTC. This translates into CASSLSPPTRLGQFF.

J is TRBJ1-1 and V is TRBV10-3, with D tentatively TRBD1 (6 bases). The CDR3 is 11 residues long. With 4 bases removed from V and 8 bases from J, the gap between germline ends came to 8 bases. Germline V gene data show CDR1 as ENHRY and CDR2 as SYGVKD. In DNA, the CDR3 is TGTGCCATCAGTGTGGGGACAGAAGCTTTCTTT. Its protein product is CAISVGTEAFF.

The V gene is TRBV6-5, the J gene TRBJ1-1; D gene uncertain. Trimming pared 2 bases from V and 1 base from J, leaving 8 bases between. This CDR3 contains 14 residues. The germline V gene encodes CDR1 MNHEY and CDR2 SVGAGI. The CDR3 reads CASSYDPRNTEAFF. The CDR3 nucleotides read TGTGCCAGCAGTTACGACCCGAGGAACACTGAAGCTTTCTTT.

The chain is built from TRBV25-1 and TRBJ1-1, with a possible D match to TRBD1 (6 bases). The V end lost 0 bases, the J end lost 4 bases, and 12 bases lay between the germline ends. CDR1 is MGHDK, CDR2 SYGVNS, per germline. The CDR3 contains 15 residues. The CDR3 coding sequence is TGTGCCAGCAGTGAATATGCAGGGGCGGCCACTGAAGCTTTCTTT. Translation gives CASSEYAGAATEAFF.

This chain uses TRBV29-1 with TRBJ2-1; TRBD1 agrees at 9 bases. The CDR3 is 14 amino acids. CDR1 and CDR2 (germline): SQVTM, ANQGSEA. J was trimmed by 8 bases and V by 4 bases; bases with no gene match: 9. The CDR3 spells CSVGGDRVVHEQFF. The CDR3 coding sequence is TGCAGCGTTGGTGGGGACAGGGTGGTCCATGAGCAGTTCTTC.

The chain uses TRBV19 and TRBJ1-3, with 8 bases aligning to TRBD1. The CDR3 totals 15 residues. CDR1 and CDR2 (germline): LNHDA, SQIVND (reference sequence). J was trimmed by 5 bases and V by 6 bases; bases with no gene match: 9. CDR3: CASSPGTGSRNTIYF. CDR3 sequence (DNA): TGTGCCAGTAGCCCCGGGACAGGTTCGAGAAACACCATATATTTT.

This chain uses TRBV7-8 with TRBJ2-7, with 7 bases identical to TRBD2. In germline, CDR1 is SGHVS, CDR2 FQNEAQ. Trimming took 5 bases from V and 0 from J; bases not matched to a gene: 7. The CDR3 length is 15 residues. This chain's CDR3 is CASSQSGVISYEQYF. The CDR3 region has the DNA TGTGCCAGCAGCCAAAGCGGGGTGATCTCCTACGAGCAGTACTTC.

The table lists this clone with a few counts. CDR3 amino acids: CASSLGVAGVVGELFF. The CDR3 DNA sequence: TGCGCCAGCAGTCTCGGGGTAGCGGGAGTCGTCGGGGAGCTGTTTTTT. This chain links TRBV5-1 with TRBJ2-2; 9 bases agree with TRBD2. Germline-derived CDR1 and CDR2 are SGHRS and YFSETQ. Losses at the gene ends were 5 bases for V and 7 bases for J; bases not matched to a gene: 12. There are 16 residues in the CDR3.

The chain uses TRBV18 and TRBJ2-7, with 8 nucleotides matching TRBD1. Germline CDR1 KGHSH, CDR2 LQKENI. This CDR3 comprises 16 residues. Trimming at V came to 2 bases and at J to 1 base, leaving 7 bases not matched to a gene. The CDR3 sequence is CASSPGSGQGSYEQYF. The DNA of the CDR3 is TGTGCCAGCTCACCAGGGTCAGGACAGGGTTCCTACGAGCAGTACTTC.

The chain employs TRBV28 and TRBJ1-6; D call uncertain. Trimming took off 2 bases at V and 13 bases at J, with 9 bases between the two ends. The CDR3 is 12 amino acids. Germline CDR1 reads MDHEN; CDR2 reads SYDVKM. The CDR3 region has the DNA TGTGCCAGCAGTTTAGGGTACCCCCCCCTCCACTTT. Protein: CASSLGYPPLHF.

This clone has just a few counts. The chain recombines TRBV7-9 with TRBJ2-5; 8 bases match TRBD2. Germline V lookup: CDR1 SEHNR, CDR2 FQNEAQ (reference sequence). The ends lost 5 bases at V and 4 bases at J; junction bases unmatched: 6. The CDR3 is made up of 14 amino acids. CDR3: CASSTGGPAETQYF. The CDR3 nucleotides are TGTGCCAGCAGCACGGGGGGGCCGGCAGAGACCCAGTACTTC.

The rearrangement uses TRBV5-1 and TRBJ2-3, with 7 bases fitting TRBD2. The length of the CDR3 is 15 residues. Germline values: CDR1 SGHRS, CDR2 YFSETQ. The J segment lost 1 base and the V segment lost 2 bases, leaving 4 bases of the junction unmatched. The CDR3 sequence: CASSLDAGGTDTQYF. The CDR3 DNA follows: TGCGCCAGCAGCTTAGATGCGGGAGGCACAGATACGCAGTATTTT.

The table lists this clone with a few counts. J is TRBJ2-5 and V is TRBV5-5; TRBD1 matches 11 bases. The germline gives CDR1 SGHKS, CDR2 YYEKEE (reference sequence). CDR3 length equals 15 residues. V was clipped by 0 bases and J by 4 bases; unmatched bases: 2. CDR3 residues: CASSLVGQGAETQYF. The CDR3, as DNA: TGTGCCAGCAGCTTGGTAGGACAGGGGGCAGAGACCCAGTACTTC.

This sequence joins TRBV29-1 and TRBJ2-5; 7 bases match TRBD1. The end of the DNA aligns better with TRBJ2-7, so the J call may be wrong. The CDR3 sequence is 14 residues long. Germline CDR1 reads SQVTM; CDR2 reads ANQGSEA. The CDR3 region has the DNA TGCAGCGTTGAAGAAAACAGGGGAACCTACGAGCAGTACTTC. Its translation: CSVEENRGTYEQYF.

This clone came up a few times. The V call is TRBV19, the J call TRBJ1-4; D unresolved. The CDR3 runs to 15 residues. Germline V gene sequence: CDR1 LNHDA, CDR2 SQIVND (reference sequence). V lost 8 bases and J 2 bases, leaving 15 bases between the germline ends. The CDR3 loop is CASGLVGRTNEKLFF. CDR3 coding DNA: TGTGCCAGTGGCCTGGTAGGTCGGACTAATGAAAAACTGTTTTTT.

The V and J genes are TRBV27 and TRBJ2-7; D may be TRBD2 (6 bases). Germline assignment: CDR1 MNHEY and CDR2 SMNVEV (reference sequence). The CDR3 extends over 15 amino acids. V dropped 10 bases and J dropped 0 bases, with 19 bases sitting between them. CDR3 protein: CATALRASDSYEQYF. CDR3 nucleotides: TGTGCCACGGCTCTCCGGGCTAGCGACTCCTACGAGCAGTACTTC.

The CDR3 loop is CASSLSPQEKSYEQYF. The DNA of the CDR3 is TGCGCCAGCAGCTTGAGTCCACAGGAGAAGTCCTACGAGCAGTACTTC. The J gene is TRBJ2-7, the V gene TRBV5-1; possibly TRBD1 for D (5 bases). This CDR3 spans 16 amino acids. Trimming pared 1 base from V and 1 base from J, leaving 15 bases between. Germline CDR1 is SGHRS and CDR2 is YFSETQ.

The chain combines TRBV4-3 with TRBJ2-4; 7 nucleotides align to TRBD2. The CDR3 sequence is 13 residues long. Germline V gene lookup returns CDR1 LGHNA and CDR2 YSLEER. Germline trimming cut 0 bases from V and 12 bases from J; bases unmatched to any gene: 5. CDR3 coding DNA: TGCGCCAGCAGCCAAGAGATGCGCGGGAGTCAGTACTTC. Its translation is CASSQEMRGSQYF.

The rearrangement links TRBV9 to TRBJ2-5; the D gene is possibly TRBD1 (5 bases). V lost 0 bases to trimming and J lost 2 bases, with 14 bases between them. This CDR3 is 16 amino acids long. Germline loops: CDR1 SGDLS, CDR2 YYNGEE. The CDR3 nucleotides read TGTGCCAGCAGCGTAGGGGGCGGACCCGTTCAAGAGACCCAGTACTTC. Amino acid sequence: CASSVGGGPVQETQYF.

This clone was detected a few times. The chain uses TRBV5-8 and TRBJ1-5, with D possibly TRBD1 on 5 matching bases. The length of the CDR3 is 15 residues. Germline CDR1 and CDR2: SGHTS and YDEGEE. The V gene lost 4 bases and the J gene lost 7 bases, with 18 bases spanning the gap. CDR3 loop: CASSDHRRSRQPQHF. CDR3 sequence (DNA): TGTGCCAGCAGCGATCACAGGCGAAGTCGGCAGCCCCAGCATTTT.

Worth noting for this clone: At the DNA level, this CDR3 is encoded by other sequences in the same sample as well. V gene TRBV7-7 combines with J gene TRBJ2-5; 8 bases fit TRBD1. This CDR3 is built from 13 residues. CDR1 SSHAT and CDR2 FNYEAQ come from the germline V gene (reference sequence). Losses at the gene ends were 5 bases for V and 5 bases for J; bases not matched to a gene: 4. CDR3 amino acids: CASSPGGGETQYF. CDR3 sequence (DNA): TGTGCCAGCAGCCCAGGGGGCGGTGAGACCCAGTACTTC.

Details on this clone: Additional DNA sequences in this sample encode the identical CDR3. The CDR3 region is CASRGSGANVLTF. CDR3 nucleotide sequence: TGTGCCAGCAGAGGGTCTGGGGCCAACGTCCTGACTTTC. The chain joins TRBV6-5 to TRBJ2-6; the D is unclear. The V end lost 6 bases, the J end lost 1 base, and 4 bases lay between the germline ends. This CDR3 has 13 residues. Germline-derived CDR1 and CDR2 are MNHEY and SVGAGI.

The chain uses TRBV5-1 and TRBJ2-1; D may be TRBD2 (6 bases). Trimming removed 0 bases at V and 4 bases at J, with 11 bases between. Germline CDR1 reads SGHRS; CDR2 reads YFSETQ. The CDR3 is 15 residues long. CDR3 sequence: CASSLALGLYNEQFF. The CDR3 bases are TGCGCCAGCAGCTTGGCCCTGGGACTTTACAATGAGCAGTTCTTC.

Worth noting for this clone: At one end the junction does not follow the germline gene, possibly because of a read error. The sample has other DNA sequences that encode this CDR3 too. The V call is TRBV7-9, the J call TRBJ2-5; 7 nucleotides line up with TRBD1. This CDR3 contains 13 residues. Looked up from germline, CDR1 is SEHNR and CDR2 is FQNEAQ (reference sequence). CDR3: CASSRGQEETQYF. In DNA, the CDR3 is TGTGCCAGCAGCCGAGGACAGGAAGAGACTCAGTACTTC.

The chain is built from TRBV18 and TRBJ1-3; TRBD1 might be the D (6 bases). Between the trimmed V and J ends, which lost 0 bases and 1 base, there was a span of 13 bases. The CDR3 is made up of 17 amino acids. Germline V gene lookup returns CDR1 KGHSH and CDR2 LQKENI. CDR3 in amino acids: CASSPPNHRVSGNTIYF. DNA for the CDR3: TGTGCCAGCTCACCACCAAACCACAGGGTTTCTGGAAACACCATATATTTT.

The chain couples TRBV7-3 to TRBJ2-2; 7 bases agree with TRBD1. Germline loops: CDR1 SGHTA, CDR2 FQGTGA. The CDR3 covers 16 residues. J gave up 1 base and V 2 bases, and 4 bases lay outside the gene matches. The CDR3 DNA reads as TGTGCCAGCAGCTTACAGGGGGTAGGGAACACCGGGGAGCTGTTTTTT. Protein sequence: CASSLQGVGNTGELFF.